The 9 T cell receptor beta chains given below trace back to one sample, sequenced in a study of shared clonotypes between healthy human individuals. Measured with immunoSEQ multiplex PCR; TCRdb has only the in-frame clones, and not every one. Of some 350,000 clones detected, around 72% appear once; the ten largest clones hold 10% to 13%. The sample consisted of memory CD4+ T cells sorted from blood. Subset meaning: CD45RA-negative fraction. All receptors come from a man in his thirties or forties in good health.

The V gene is TRBV5-6, the J gene TRBJ1-5; D may be TRBD1 (5 bases). V lost 2 bases, J lost 6 bases, and 18 bases lay in between. Germline CDR1 SGHDT, CDR2 YYEEEE. This CDR3 contains 16 residues. CDR3 bases: TGTGCCAGCAGCTTATTTTTCGGGCAGGGTACTCAGCCCCAGCATTTT. Amino acid sequence: CASSLFFGQGTQPQHF.

This clone was counted ten times or more. The chain combines TRBV2 with TRBJ2-7; tentative D call: TRBD2 (6 bases). The CDR3 runs to 13 residues. Germline V gene sequence: CDR1 SNHLY, CDR2 FYNNEI. V was shortened by 5 bases and J by 2 bases, with 10 bases between the two germline ends. CDR3 region: CASSRRGTYEQYF. The CDR3 DNA reads TGTGCCAGCAGTCGGCGGGGAACCTACGAGCAGTACTTC.

J is TRBJ2-5 and V is TRBV5-1, with 7 bases lining up with TRBD1. CDR1 is SGHRS and CDR2 is YFSETQ in the germline V gene. The CDR3 consists of 15 residues. J lost 2 bases, V lost 4 bases, and 8 bases had no gene match. In DNA form, the CDR3 reads TGCGCCAGCAGCGACCAGCCGGGACAGCAAGAGACCCAGTACTTC. It encodes CASSDQPGQQETQYF. Drawing the rest from reference TRBV5-1 and TRBJ2-5, the complete variable domain is KAGVTQTPRYLIKTRGQQVTLSCSPISGHRSVSWYQQTPGQGLQFLFEYFSETQRNKGNFPGRFSGRQFSNSRSEMNVSTLELGDSALYLCASSDQPGQQETQYFGPGTRLLVL.

The gene calls are TRBV5-8 and TRBJ2-2, with a possible D match to TRBD2 (5 bases). CDR1 is SGHTS, CDR2 YDEGEE, per germline. V lost 3 bases and J 8 bases, leaving 26 bases between the germline ends. CDR3 size: 18 residues. The DNA of the CDR3 is TGTGCCAGCAGCTGGCTTGGGGATTTTGGGAGATCGCGAGGGGAGCTGTTTTTT. It codes for CASSWLGDFGRSRGELFF. Looking up the rest from reference TRBV5-8 and TRBJ2-2 gives the full variable domain: EAGVTQSPTHLIKTRGQQATLRCSPISGHTSVYWYQQALGLGLQFLLWYDEGEERNRGNFPPRFSGRQFPNYSSELNVNALELEDSALYLCASSWLGDFGRSRGELFFGEGSRLTVL.

This rearrangement joins TRBV9 to TRBJ1-4, with TRBD1 matching 9 bases. CDR3 length: 15 residues. Unmatched junction bases numbered 9, after V lost 4 bases and J lost 8 bases. Germline CDR1 SGDLS, CDR2 YYNGEE. CDR3 sequence (DNA): TGTGCCAGCAGCCCCGGGGGGACAGGGAACGAAAAACTGTTTTTT. This sequence encodes CASSPGGTGNEKLFF.

Concerning this clone itself: The sample has other DNA sequences that encode this CDR3 too. The chain recombines TRBV7-2 with TRBJ2-3; D is ambiguous. Germline assignment: CDR1 SGHTA and CDR2 FQGNSA. The CDR3 runs to 12 residues. Trimming took off 5 bases at V and 6 bases at J, with 9 bases between the two ends. In DNA, the CDR3 is TGTGCCAGCAGCCCACTCCGGGATACGCAGTATTTT. Translation gives CASSPLRDTQYF.

V usage is TRBV5-6 and J usage is TRBJ2-1, with D possibly TRBD2 on 5 matching bases. The CDR3 runs 16 residues. From germline, CDR1 is SGHDT and CDR2 YYEEEE. The germline V and J ends were trimmed by 1 base and 2 bases, with 13 bases remaining between them. CDR3 DNA sequence: TGTGCCAGCAGCTTGATGGGTAGCGTAGCCTACAATGAGCAGTTCTTC. This gives the protein CASSLMGSVAYNEQFF.

This clone was recorded a few times. The chain links TRBV9 to TRBJ2-2; 8 bases agree with TRBD1. The CDR3 has 16 residues. The trim removed 0 bases at V and 7 bases at J, leaving 8 bases unmatched. Germline-derived CDR1 and CDR2 are SGDLS and YYNGEE. CDR3: CASSVDATGVVGELFF. The CDR3 bases are TGTGCCAGCAGCGTAGACGCGACAGGGGTTGTCGGGGAGCTGTTTTTT.

The CDR3, as DNA: TGTGCCAGCAGCGTAGGGGTCGGCGGAGGCCCGCAGTACTTC. Amino acid sequence: CASSVGVGGGPQYF. V is TRBV9 and J is TRBJ2-7; perhaps TRBD2 as D (5 bases). V was trimmed by 0 bases and J by 9 bases, leaving 16 bases between them. From germline, CDR1 is SGDLS and CDR2 YYNGEE. CDR3 size: 14 residues.